This T cell receptor beta chain was captured in a study of Ad26.COV2.S vaccination and SARS-CoV-2 variants. On the study more broadly: Sample donor was a member of the COV1001 Ad26.COV2.S trial arm. Each vaccinee took Ad26.COV2.S intramuscularly, once or twice 56 days apart. Study results and limitations: Researchers cautioned that TCR breadth and depth analyses may have underestimated total T cell responses.

The V gene's germline CDR1 is SGHNT and CDR2 YENEEA. Trimming cost V 4 bases and J 3 bases, with 9 bases left between them. The CDR3 covers 13 residues. Data came from immunoSEQ multiplex PCR; TCRdb stores just in-frame clones and leaves some out. The sample yields more than 300,000 clones, 88% seen once. Points on this clone: Its antigen is not identified.

Sample treatment: roughly 19 received Ad26.COV2.S at low or high dose, single or two shots; about 5 received placebo; per-sample allocation not given. Material that was analyzed had been drawn on day 63 after the first vaccine or placebo injection. Donation came from an adult in Boston who was aged 18-55 years. The chain recombines TRBV11-3 with TRBJ2-5, with D tentatively TRBD1 or TRBD2 (5 bases each). The sample here was peripheral blood, taken in a trial of Ad26.COV2.S vaccine versus placebo. The sequence was obtained from a person between 18 and 65 years old who received the Ad26.COV2.S COVID-19 vaccine or a placebo. The CDR3 region is CASSSGTEETQYF. The CDR3 coding sequence is TGTGCCAGCAGCTCCGGGACGGAAGAGACCCAGTACTTC.